The 12 T cell receptor beta chains in this list originate from one sample, sequenced in a study of blood T cell repertoires in COVID-19. TCRdb's table, derived via immunoSEQ multiplex PCR, lists solely in-frame clones and lacks some. The sample records around 330,000 clones, roughly nine tenths being singletons. The sequenced sample was PBMCs or T cells enriched from blood (not recorded which). These receptors were taken from a man in his 60s who had recovered from COVID-19.

This clone was observed a single time. The chain joins TRBV2 to TRBJ2-7; D not resolved. Germline CDR1 is SNHLY and CDR2 is FYNNEI. The ends were cut back, 3 bases at V and 3 bases at J, with 6 bases in the middle. The CDR3 has 12 residues. This CDR3 reads CASSDSYYEQYF. CDR3 nucleotide sequence: TGTGCCAGCAGTGACAGTTACTACGAGCAGTACTTC.

The chain uses TRBV10-3 and TRBJ1-6, with 7 bases lining up with TRBD1. The ends lost 6 bases at V and 8 bases at J; junction bases unmatched: 7. CDR1 ENHRY and CDR2 SYGVKD come from the germline V gene. There are 14 residues in the CDR3. In nucleotides, the CDR3 is TGTGCCATCAGAAGGACAGGAAGTGATTCACCCCTCCACTTT. Translated, it gives CAIRRTGSDSPLHF.

This rearrangement joins TRBV7-3 to TRBJ2-1; 9 bases map to TRBD2. J lost 11 bases, V lost 5 bases, and 13 bases had no gene match. Germline V gene data show CDR1 as SGHTA and CDR2 as FQGTGA. The CDR3 spans 15 residues. In DNA, the CDR3 is TGTGCCAGCAGCCCCGGGATGCTAGCGGGGAACAAGCAGTTCTTC. Translated: CASSPGMLAGNKQFF.

V is TRBV19 and J is TRBJ2-3, with TRBD2 matching over 11 bases. V shed 5 bases, J shed 8 bases, and the junction held 18 bases outside the gene matches. CDR3 size: 18 residues. In germline, CDR1 is LNHDA, CDR2 SQIVND (reference sequence). The CDR3 here is CASSGAGGALAGGGTQYF. The CDR3, as DNA: TGTGCCAGTAGTGGGGCCGGCGGGGCCCTAGCGGGAGGCGGTACGCAGTATTTT.

The CDR3 DNA is TGTGCCAGCAGCCCCCCCGCGGGTGGGGGCCACAGAGAGCAGTACTTC. Its protein product is CASSPPAGGGHREQYF. The rearrangement joins TRBV7-9 to TRBJ2-7; tentatively, D is TRBD1 (6 bases). The germline V gene encodes CDR1 SEHNR and CDR2 FQNEAQ (reference sequence). CDR3 length: 16 amino acids. V was clipped by 5 bases and J by 7 bases, with 24 bases between them. Full variable domain (remainder filled in from reference TRBV7-9 and TRBJ2-7): DTGVSQNPRHKITKRGQNVTFRCDPISEHNRLYWYRQTLGQGPEFLTYFQNEAQLEKSRLLSDRFSAERPKGSFSTLEIQRTEQGDSAMYLCASSPPAGGGHREQYFGPGTRLTVT.

As regards this clone: This CDR3 is also generated by other DNA sequences in the sample. This chain uses TRBV28 with TRBJ1-4; D is unclear. Trimming took 6 bases from V and 1 from J, leaving 6 bases between them. Germline V CDR1 and CDR2: MDHEN, SYDVKM. This CDR3 has 13 amino acids. CDR3 loop: CASRRGTNEKLFF. Written as DNA, the CDR3 is TGTGCCAGCAGGCGAGGAACTAATGAAAAACTGTTTTTT.

The rearrangement uses TRBV4-2 and TRBJ1-3, with 7 bases matching TRBD1. CDR1 is LGHNA, CDR2 YNFKEQ, per germline. The V gene end was trimmed by 0 bases and the J gene end by 2 bases; junction bases not matched to a gene: 10. This CDR3 is built from 18 residues. Here the CDR3 reads CASSQEWAPGTAGNTIYF. CDR3 nucleotide sequence: TGTGCCAGCAGCCAAGAGTGGGCCCCCGGGACAGCTGGAAACACCATATATTTT.

The chain links TRBV29-1 to TRBJ2-1; D not resolved. Germline CDR1 is SQVTM and CDR2 is ANQGSEA. V shed 4 bases and J shed 4 bases, with 5 bases lying between them. The CDR3 has 11 amino acids. CDR3 coding DNA: TGCAGCGTTGCACAGTACAATGAGCAGTTCTTC. Residues: CSVAQYNEQFF.

The chain carries TRBV5-1 and TRBJ1-2; 9 bases are shared with TRBD1. The V gene end was trimmed by 4 bases and the J gene end by 4 bases; junction bases not matched to a gene: 5. The CDR3 contains 14 residues. Germline V gene data show CDR1 as SGHRS and CDR2 as YFSETQ. In DNA, the CDR3 is TGCGCCAGCAGCCTTTCGACAGGGGGCTATGGCTACACCTTC. Protein: CASSLSTGGYGYTF.

The chain couples TRBV19 to TRBJ2-7; D may be TRBD2 (6 bases). Germline loops: CDR1 LNHDA, CDR2 SQIVND (reference sequence). V gave up 2 bases and J gave up 6 bases, with 14 bases separating them. The CDR3 covers 14 residues. The CDR3 bases are TGTGCCAGTAGTATAACTGCCGTCGGGGGCGAGCAGTACTTC. Encoded protein: CASSITAVGGEQYF. Together with reference TRBV19 and TRBJ2-7, the CDR3 gives the full variable domain: DGGITQSPKYLFRKEGQNVTLSCEQNLNHDAMYWYRQDPGQGLRLIYYSQIVNDFQKGDIAEGYSVSREKKESFPLTVTSAQKNPTAFYLCASSITAVGGEQYFGPGTRLTVT.

This chain links TRBV4-1 with TRBJ1-5; D is unresolved. Looked up from germline, CDR1 is MGHRA and CDR2 is YSYEKL. The ends were cut back, 7 bases at V and 2 bases at J, with 12 bases in the middle. CDR3 length equals 14 residues. Written as DNA, the CDR3 is TGCGCCAGCACCGAGCAATACGGCAATCAGCCCCAGCATTTT. It codes for CASTEQYGNQPQHF.

The gene calls are TRBV6-5 and TRBJ1-1; 7 bases agree with TRBD1. The V gene's germline CDR1 is MNHEY and CDR2 SVGAGI. This CDR3 is built from 12 residues. The V segment lost 4 bases and the J segment 4 bases; nucleotides outside the gene matches: 0. The chain's CDR3 is CASSWDSTEAFF. CDR3 DNA: TGTGCCAGCAGTTGGGACAGCACTGAAGCTTTCTTT.